This TCR beta chain was recovered during a study of blood T cells in healthy people across ages. Combining a sample-barcoded 5' primer with a J-beta primer mix, a second PCR ran for about 7 to 12 cycles. TCRdb redid the calling of the 5' RACE reads with MiXCR, one entry per CDR3 protein. This sample has approximately 350,000 distinct CDR3 sequences, with 45% to 60% found just once. This clonotype appeared a few times. The length of the CDR3 is 15 residues. Germline CDR1 and CDR2: DFQATT and SNEGSKA (reference sequence). V dropped 6 bases and J dropped 6; count of bases not matched to a gene: 12. The source is a man aged 55 to 70 in good health. This chain connects TRBV20-1 to TRBJ1-5; 9 bases agree with TRBD1. Sequencing was done on a sample of blood. The CDR3 loop reads CSALKPDRGSQPQHF. CDR3 in DNA: TGCAGTGCGCTGAAGCCGGACAGGGGAAGTCAGCCCCAGCATTTT.